The sequence of this T cell receptor (beta chain) was determined in a study of shared clonotypes between healthy human individuals. The donors, all of them Caucasian adults, lived in Nashville, Tennessee. A CD45RA-negative memory subset and a CD45RA+ naive subset were separated from the CD4+ cells. Findings and caveats of the study: Inspection by rarefaction showed sorted-subset sequencing to be incomplete despite large depth.

Assay used: immunoSEQ multiplex PCR; TCRdb lists only in-frame clones, some missing. This sample yields some 680,000 clones, of which around 73% are seen a single time; 1.5% to 2% belongs to the top ten. Notes on this clone: Its target is not known.

Germline V lookup: CDR1 SGHVS, CDR2 FQNEAQ. This CDR3 has 16 residues. The V segment lost 1 base and the J segment 2 bases; nucleotides outside the gene matches: 3. The V call is TRBV7-8, the J call TRBJ2-1, with 9 bases that match TRBD1. This TCR was sampled from a woman aged 25 to 45 in good health. Sequenced sample: memory CD4+ T cells sorted from blood. Sample subset: CD45RA-negative fraction. The CDR3 spells CASSLGRTGAYNEQFF. CDR3 bases: TGTGCCAGCAGCTTAGGGCGGACAGGGGCCTACAATGAGCAGTTCTTC.